This entry features one TCR beta chain sequence. Its target is not known. The PCR contained 60 Vbeta and 13 Jbeta primers. The protocol was immunoSEQ multiplex PCR, while the TCRdb copy is restricted to in-frame clones and leaves out a portion. The sample has roughly 100,000 clones; approximately 81% are singletons. Per the germline V gene, CDR1 is SEHNR and CDR2 is FQNEAQ (reference sequence). The CDR3 spans 13 residues. Trimming took 5 bases from V and 8 from J; bases not matched to a gene: 1. The record originates from a study of cytomegalovirus exposure and HLA in healthy donors. Study at large: The approximately 120 million unique TCR beta sequences, from approximately 170 million T cells, were found by an earlier analysis.

Study results and caveats: Among TCR sequences, most were rare, though some public TCRs appeared in many donors. CMV serostatus stood as the only immune exposure information on hand.

The specimen sequenced was PBMCs. The rearrangement joins TRBV7-9 to TRBJ2-3, with 13 bases aligning to TRBD2. This TCR was sampled from a woman between 40 and 55 years old in good health and CMV-seronegative. The CDR3 protein is CASSRTSGSTQYF. CDR3 bases: TGTGCCAGCAGCCGGACTAGCGGGAGTACGCAGTATTTT.